This T cell receptor beta chain appears in the sequencing data of a study of T-cell memory formation after mild COVID-19. Regarding the study as a whole: Within pre-infection memory, some responding clones were found, suggesting cross-reactive memory joined.

Each CDR3 protein gets one entry after TCRdb re-called the 5' RACE reads with MiXCR. The table lists roughly 150,000 distinct CDR3 sequences, 11% to 15% of them singletons. The CDR3 runs 17 residues. CDR1 and CDR2 from the germline V gene are MGHRA and YSYEKL. After removal of 1 base from V and 7 bases from J, the junction contained 11 bases not matched to a gene. On this clonotype: What it binds is unknown.

The source is an adult woman who had mild COVID-19 (a few samples of this study predate the infection). Cell type and time point are not known. Sequenced sample: PBMCs or a T cell subset sorted from them (not recorded which). The chain joins TRBV4-1 to TRBJ2-1; 9 nucleotides agree with TRBD2. The CDR3, as DNA: TGCGCCAGCAGCCAAGGAGTTCCGTCTAGCGGGGTTAATGAGCAGTTCTTC. Protein product: CASSQGVPSSGVNEQFF.